This T cell receptor beta chain was sequenced during a study of T cell responses to AZD1222 COVID-19 vaccine. General study results and limits: Among those given AZD1222, only five or six were seropositive at baseline.

Here immunoSEQ multiplex PCR was the method, and the copy in TCRdb shows in-frame clones only, minus some. The data contain around 52,000 clones, about 90% of them seen just once; the ten biggest clones take up 16%. CDR1 and CDR2 from the germline V gene are LNHDA and SQIVND (reference sequence). The CDR3 is 16 residues long. Trimming cost V 4 bases and J 3 bases; bases outside gene matches: 6. Regarding this clone: Its antigen is not known.

The chain joins TRBV19 to TRBJ2-1, with 10 bases fitting TRBD2. The receptor was isolated from an adult in good health. Sample: peripheral blood, taken on day 0 of AZD1222 vaccination. The CDR3 loop is CASSSPSGSYYNEQFF. The CDR3 coding sequence is TGTGCCAGTAGTAGCCCTAGCGGGAGTTACTACAATGAGCAGTTCTTC.